This T cell receptor (beta chain) came from a study of identical twins. Only healthy Caucasians were included as donors. Unmatched junction bases numbered 13, after V lost 8 bases and J lost 10 bases. From germline, CDR1 is MNHEY and CDR2 SMNVEV (reference sequence). This CDR3 is built from 15 residues. cDNA carried unique molecular identifiers, and a universal primer site was added by template switching. MiXCR, applied by TCRdb to the 5' RACE reads, yields one record per CDR3 protein. The profile shows more than 1.5 million distinct CDR3 sequences, about 31% of them singletons. This receptor was identified in a newborn girl in good health. The gene calls are TRBV27 and TRBJ1-6, with 8 bases that match TRBD1. The sequenced material came from cord blood. This CDR3 reads CASRNPDRGGSPLHF. In DNA, the CDR3 is TGTGCCAGCCGAAACCCAGACAGGGGAGGGTCACCCCTCCACTTT.